The 12 T cell receptor beta chains in this list originate from one sample, sequenced in a study of OX40 agonist ivuxolimab in advanced cancers. Only in-frame clones appear in the TCRdb table, and some are missing; sequencing was by immunoSEQ multiplex PCR. This sample carries about 38,000 clones, around 93% of them seen once, and the ten largest clones take less than 9.5%. The sample in question was CD4+ or CD8+ T cells sorted from blood, obtained in a trial of the OX40 agonist ivuxolimab. The receptors were sampled from an adult with an advanced solid tumor such as melanoma, head and neck, liver or kidney cancer.

The V gene is TRBV27, the J gene TRBJ2-3; the D gene is possibly TRBD2 (5 bases). The CDR3 contains 16 residues. CDR1 is MNHEY and CDR2 is SMNVEV in the germline V gene (reference sequence). Trimming left V 0 bases short and J 2 bases short, with 12 bases between. In DNA form, the CDR3 reads TGTGCCAGCAGTTTATCCGGGGAGACTTTCACAGATACGCAGTATTTT. Amino acids: CASSLSGETFTDTQYF.

The chain has TRBV21-1 and TRBJ2-2; the table's D call TRBD2 went unverified against the DNA. TRBV21-1 is labeled a pseudogene. There are 17 residues in the CDR3. CDR3 sequence reads: CASSKDEGGLGHRGAVF. The CDR3 nucleotides read TGTGCCAGCAGCAAAGATGAGGGAGGGCTGGGGCACCGGGGAGCTGTTTTT.

This clone is classed as medium-sized (0.01 to 0.1%). The chain joins TRBV2 to TRBJ2-3, with no clear D. The germline V and J ends were trimmed by 0 bases and 2 bases, with 6 bases remaining between them. Germline CDR1 is SNHLY and CDR2 is FYNNEI. This CDR3 is 14 amino acids long. The CDR3 nucleotides read TGTGCCAGCAGTGAAGCGGTACCCACAGATACGCAGTATTTT. Its protein is CASSEAVPTDTQYF.

The chain has TRBV18 and TRBJ1-1; possibly TRBD1 for D (6 bases). CDR1 is KGHSH and CDR2 is LQKENI in the germline V gene. V was shortened by 3 bases and J by 8 bases, with 13 bases between the two germline ends. The CDR3 covers 13 residues. CDR3 bases: TGTGCCAGCTCACCGGACCGGGGGGCGGAAGCTTTCTTT. It specifies CASSPDRGAEAFF.

The rearrangement links TRBV4-1 to TRBJ2-1, with a possible D match to TRBD1 (5 bases). The CDR3 is 17 amino acids. Trimming left V 3 bases short and J 7 bases short, with 22 bases between. From germline, CDR1 is MGHRA and CDR2 YSYEKL. The CDR3 DNA reads as TGCGCCAGCAGCCACCACACAAGGCTAGGGGTTGTAAATGAGCAGTTCTTC. Residues: CASSHHTRLGVVNEQFF.

The chain recombines TRBV7-9 with TRBJ2-1; either TRBD1 or TRBD2 may fit D (5 bases each). CDR3 length: 15 amino acids. Germline V lookup: CDR1 SEHNR, CDR2 FQNEAQ (reference sequence). Trimming removed 8 bases from V and 9 bases from J, with 23 bases in between. CDR3 in amino acids: CASSSLGESRGEQFF. CDR3 DNA sequence: TGTGCCAGCTCCTCCTTAGGGGAGTCTCGGGGTGAGCAGTTCTTC.

The rearrangement joins TRBV7-9 to TRBJ1-6; D might be TRBD1 (5 bases). V was trimmed by 4 bases and J by 14 bases, leaving 24 bases between them. Germline lookup yields CDR1 SEHNR and CDR2 FQNEAQ (reference sequence). This CDR3 is 16 amino acids long. This chain's CDR3 is CASSSERGTEMITLHF. The CDR3, as DNA: TGTGCCAGCAGCTCAGAACGGGGGACCGAAATGATCACCCTCCACTTT. Looking up the rest from reference TRBV7-9 and TRBJ1-6 gives the full variable domain: DTGVSQNPRHKITKRGQNVTFRCDPISEHNRLYWYRQTLGQGPEFLTYFQNEAQLEKSRLLSDRFSAERPKGSFSTLEIQRTEQGDSAMYLCASSSERGTEMITLHFGNGTRLTVT.

The J gene is TRBJ2-7, the V gene TRBV11-2; 9 bases align to TRBD1. V gave up 5 bases and J gave up 4 bases; unmatched junction bases: 9. The CDR3 spans 15 residues. CDR1 is SGHAT and CDR2 is FQNNGV in the germline V gene. The CDR3 here is CASSATGTGNYEQYV. CDR3 bases: TGTGCCAGCAGCGCGACCGGGACAGGGAATTACGAGCAGTACGTC.

This chain connects TRBV7-9 to TRBJ2-2; D unresolved. This CDR3 region has 12 residues. Trimming took 5 bases from V and 6 from J, leaving 7 bases between them. From germline, CDR1 is SEHNR and CDR2 FQNEAQ (reference sequence). As DNA, the CDR3 is TGTGCCAGCAGCCGGGCCGCCGGGGAGCTGTTTTTT. Amino acid sequence: CASSRAAGELFF.

This clone came up a few times. The chain carries TRBV6-4 and TRBJ2-7; TRBD2 matches at 10 bases. There are 14 residues in the CDR3. Germline V gene data show CDR1 as MRHNA and CDR2 as SNTAGT. The trim removed 2 bases at V and 7 bases at J, leaving 5 bases unmatched. CDR3 protein: CASSDEREGGEQYF. The CDR3 DNA is TGTGCCAGCAGTGACGAGCGGGAGGGGGGTGAGCAGTACTTC.

The gene calls are TRBV9 and TRBJ1-5; 7 bases are shared with TRBD1. CDR1 is SGDLS and CDR2 is YYNGEE in the germline V gene. The junction had 4 bases not matched to a gene; V was cut back by 0 bases and J by 7 bases. The CDR3 totals 14 residues. CDR3 protein: CASSVGQGVQPQHF. CDR3 bases: TGTGCCAGCAGCGTAGGGCAGGGGGTCCAGCCCCAGCATTTT. The full variable domain, completed using reference TRBV9 and TRBJ1-5, is DSGVTQTPKHLITATGQRVTLRCSPRSGDLSVYWYQQSLDQGLQFLIQYYNGEERAKGNILERFSAQQFPDLHSELNLSSLELGDSALYFCASSVGQGVQPQHFGDGTRLSIL.

The V gene is TRBV7-9, the J gene TRBJ1-1; D uncertain. The V and J ends lost 3 bases and 0 bases respectively, with 14 bases between them. The CDR3 covers 16 residues. In germline, CDR1 is SEHNR, CDR2 FQNEAQ (reference sequence). CDR3 in amino acids: CASSFGRDPMNTEAFF. For the CDR3, the DNA is TGTGCCAGCAGCTTTGGACGGGATCCCATGAACACTGAAGCTTTCTTT.